This T cell receptor (beta chain) stems from a study of shared clonotypes between healthy human individuals (TCRdb year 2020). Regarding the complete study: Three men and a couple of women, aged 18 to 49 years, made up the cohort. To increase sequencing depth and limit assay-specific biases, TCR repertoire library preparation and sequencing were carried out by different laboratories using diverse techniques. Blood TCR repertoires of 5 or 6 healthy adults were deeply sequenced to estimate repertoire size and the extent of clonotype sharing between individuals. Between about 0.8 and 9.5 billion PBMCs per donor were obtained by leukapheresis. For each donor, CD4 naive and CD4 memory were each run on three plates, CD8 naive on two plates, and CD8 memory on one plate. Study-level results and caveats: Compared with non-shared clonotypes, the clonotypes found in all four sorted-subset donors had higher generation probabilities. Only blood was sampled, and tissue TCR repertoires likely differ from those in blood. Estimated clonotype richness was generally larger for naive than for memory subsets. The genetic and exposure-history diversity represented was limited by the small number of donors. Even with the large sequencing depth, rarefaction of the sorted-subset datasets indicated that sequencing was incomplete. When four donors were compared, the shared fraction of clonotypes was roughly 4.8% for naive CD4, roughly 3.4% for naive CD8, 2.3% for memory CD4, and less than 0.45% for memory CD8. Based on pairwise subsampling, the degree of clonotype sharing among donors was expected to be affected by sequencing depth.

For the CD8 naive samples, CD45RO-negative cells were positively selected for CCR7, yielding a CD45RA+CCR7+ population from which TemRA cells were excluded. The donors were healthy, HIV-negative adults who had no recently reported acute infections or vaccinations. All donors were Caucasian adults living in Nashville, Tennessee, USA. Blood was obtained by leukapheresis, after which PBMCs were separated by Ficoll-Histopaque density gradient centrifugation and cryopreserved in liquid nitrogen vapor phase. Analytical flow cytometry was used to check the purity and quantity of each magnetically sorted T cell population. From each sorted fraction, genomic DNA was isolated and quantified by UV absorbance on a Nanodrop 2000c. Worth noting for this clone: This receptor's antigen is unknown. No clone much larger than this one lies a single base away; base qualities are absent.

CDR1 is given as SGHRS and CDR2 as YFSETQ, both from the germline V gene. Including the terminal cysteine and phenylalanine, the CDR3 comprises 17 residues. Left in the record is the CDR3 DNA by itself, 51 bases read in frame from the first base. Trimming leaves V shorter by 0 bases and J shorter by 3 bases, with the junction holding 7 bases beyond the gene matches. TCR CDR3 regions were amplified from genomic DNA by multiplex PCR using the deep immunoSEQ assay. Extracted genomic DNA from each cell subset was spread evenly across all wells of several immunoSEQ 96-well plates, with each plate serving as a replicate. For sorted subsets, each replicate PCR was loaded with approximately 190 ng genomic DNA, equivalent to 25,000 to 35,000 T cell genomes. Purified libraries were measured with a Qubit 3.0 fluorometer, size-checked on a Bioanalyzer 2100, and measured again with the KAPA Library Quantification kit. Every immunoSEQ 96-well plate was sequenced on a dedicated single-read 150-cycle Illumina NextSeq 550 flow cell. The authors' analysis ran thus. Because the immunoSEQ output held only junctional sequences and lacked quality scores, the filtering could not match the filtering applied to full-length reads. Sequences were annotated with PyIR, a Python wrapper for IgBLAST v1.9, using IMGT germline references to assign V/J genes and CDR3. Reads with weak V/J assignments (E-value above 1e-6), missing CDR3, stop codons, out-of-frame junctions, or ambiguous translated residues were removed. V3J clonotypes were defined as sequences sharing an identical inferred V gene, J gene, and CDR3 amino acid sequence. Percentage overlap between repertoires was calculated by dividing the number of shared unique clonotypes by the size of the smaller repertoire. Richness of each repertoire was evaluated using RTK rarefaction, the Chao1 estimator, and Recon v2.1 estimates of unobserved clonotypes. OLGA was used to compute generation probabilities for all TCRbeta clonotypes that the gDNA method yielded from a handful of donors. Sourced from immuneACCESS, this table was stored by TCRdb with only in-frame sequences that have V and J called. A share of the clones is absent; for the studies checked, an unresolved V gene accounts for under half, and the remainder has no known explanation. The V and J calls and clone size were taken over from that table, and D and trimming were inferred from the DNA. Across this sample there are roughly 2,000,000 clones, with approximately 92% seen only once. The top ten constitute less than 2% of the sample.

The receptor comes from a man younger than 30 in good health. Some clones in this sample may be carry-over from other donors' samples. Sample: naive CD8+ T cells from PBMCs. The label giving this sample's cell subset or site can be read as: CD45RA+CCR7+. The V gene is TRBV5-1 and the J gene is TRBJ1-1; 11 central bases correspond to TRBD1. The CDR3 amino acid sequence is: CASSLVDRGQLDTEAFF. The nucleotide sequence is TGCGCCAGCAGCTTGGTGGACAGGGGGCAATTGGACACTGAAGCTTTCTTT.